The entry below describes one T cell receptor (beta chain). The sample originates from a study of blood T cell repertoires in COVID-19. The wider study: Acute and convalescent COVID-19 specimens originated in the United States, Italy and Spain. Sources were T cells, B-cell-depleted T cells, or PBMCs; the material itself was cDNA or gDNA.

Germline V lookup: CDR1 MNHEY, CDR2 SVGAGI. J gave up 3 bases and V 1 base, and 6 bases lay outside the gene matches. The CDR3 has 16 amino acids. Original processing methods: From reference gene primer amplification, estimates of nucleated cell counts were derived. The repertoire was sequenced with immunoSEQ multiplex PCR; TCRdb's copy has only in-frame clones and lacks some. V and J calls and clone size are given by that table; D and trimming were obtained from the DNA. The table records 140,000 to 150,000 clones, around 81% of them present only once. J is TRBJ1-2 and V is TRBV6-5; TRBD1 aligns across 9 bases. The sequence was collected from a human donor in a cohort sampled during active COVID-19. Sample: peripheral blood. DNA of the CDR3: TGTGCCAGCAGTTACTTTGCCGGGACAGGGTACTATGGCTACACCTTC. As protein: CASSYFAGTGYYGYTF.